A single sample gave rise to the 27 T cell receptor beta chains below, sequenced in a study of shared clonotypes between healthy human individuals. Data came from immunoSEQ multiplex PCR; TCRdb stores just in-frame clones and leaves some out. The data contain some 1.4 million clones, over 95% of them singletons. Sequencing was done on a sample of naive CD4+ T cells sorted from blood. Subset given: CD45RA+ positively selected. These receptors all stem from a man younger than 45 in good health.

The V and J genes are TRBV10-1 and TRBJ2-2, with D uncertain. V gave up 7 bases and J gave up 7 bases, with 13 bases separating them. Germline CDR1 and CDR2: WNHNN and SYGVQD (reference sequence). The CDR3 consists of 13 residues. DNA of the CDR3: TGCGCCAGCACTTCTAGGGTGTTCGGGGAGCTGTTTTTT. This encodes CASTSRVFGELFF.

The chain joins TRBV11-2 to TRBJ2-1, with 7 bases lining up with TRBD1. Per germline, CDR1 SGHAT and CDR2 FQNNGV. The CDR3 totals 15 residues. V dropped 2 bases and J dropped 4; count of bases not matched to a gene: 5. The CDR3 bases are TGTGCCAGCAGCTTACAGGGGGACCCTTACAATGAGCAGTTCTTC. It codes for CASSLQGDPYNEQFF.

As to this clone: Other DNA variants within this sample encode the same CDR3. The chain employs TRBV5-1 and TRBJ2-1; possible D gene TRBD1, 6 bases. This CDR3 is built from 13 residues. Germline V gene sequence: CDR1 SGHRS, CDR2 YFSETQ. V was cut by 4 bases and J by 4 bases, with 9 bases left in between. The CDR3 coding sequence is TGCGCCAGCAGCCTCGGGACATACAATGAGCAGTTCTTC. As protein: CASSLGTYNEQFF. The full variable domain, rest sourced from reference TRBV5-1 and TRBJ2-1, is KAGVTQTPRYLIKTRGQQVTLSCSPISGHRSVSWYQQTPGQGLQFLFEYFSETQRNKGNFPGRFSGRQFSNSRSEMNVSTLELGDSALYLCASSLGTYNEQFFGPGTRLTVL.

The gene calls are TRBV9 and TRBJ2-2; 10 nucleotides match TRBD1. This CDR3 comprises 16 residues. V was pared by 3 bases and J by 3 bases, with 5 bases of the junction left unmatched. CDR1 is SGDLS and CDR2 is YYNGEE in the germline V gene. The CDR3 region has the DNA TGTGCCAGCAGCGCCCGGGACAGGGGACACACCGGGGAGCTGTTTTTT. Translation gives CASSARDRGHTGELFF.

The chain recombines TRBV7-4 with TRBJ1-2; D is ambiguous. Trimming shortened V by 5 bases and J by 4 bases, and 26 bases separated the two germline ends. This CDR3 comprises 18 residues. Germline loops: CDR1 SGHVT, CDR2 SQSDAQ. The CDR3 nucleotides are TGTGCCAGCAGCGGATCGACGAGAGCAGCGCGAAAGACCTATGGCTACACCTTC. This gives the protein CASSGSTRAARKTYGYTF.

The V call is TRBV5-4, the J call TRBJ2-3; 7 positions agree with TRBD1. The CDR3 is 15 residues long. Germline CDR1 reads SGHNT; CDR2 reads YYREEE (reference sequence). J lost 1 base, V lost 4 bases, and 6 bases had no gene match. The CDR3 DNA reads TGTGCCAGCAGCCAATACAGGGGACGCACAGATACGCAGTATTTT. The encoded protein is CASSQYRGRTDTQYF.

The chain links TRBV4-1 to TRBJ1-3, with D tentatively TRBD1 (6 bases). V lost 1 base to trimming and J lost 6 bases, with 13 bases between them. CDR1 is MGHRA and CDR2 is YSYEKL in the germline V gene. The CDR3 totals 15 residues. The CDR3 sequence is CASSQGLGGANTIYF. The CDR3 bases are TGCGCCAGCAGCCAAGGACTAGGGGGGGCAAACACCATATATTTT.

In DNA form, the CDR3 reads TGTGCCAGCAGAGATAGCGGGAGTAGCGAGCAGTACTTC. This codes for CASRDSGSSEQYF. The chain employs TRBV27 and TRBJ2-7; TRBD2 matches 9 bases. The junction had 6 bases not matched to a gene; V was cut back by 6 bases and J by 6 bases. Germline V CDR1 and CDR2: MNHEY, SMNVEV (reference sequence). The CDR3 loop spans 13 amino acids.

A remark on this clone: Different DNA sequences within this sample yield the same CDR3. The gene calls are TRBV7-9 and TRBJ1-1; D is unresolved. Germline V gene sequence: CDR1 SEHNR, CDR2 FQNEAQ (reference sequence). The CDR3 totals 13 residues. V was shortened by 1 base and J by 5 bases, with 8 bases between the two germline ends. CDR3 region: CASSLEGGTEAFF. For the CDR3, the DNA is TGTGCCAGCAGCTTAGAGGGTGGAACTGAAGCTTTCTTT.

DNA for the CDR3: TGTGCCAGCAGTGAAAAAACTGAAGCTTTCTTT. Amino acid sequence: CASSEKTEAFF. The rearrangement uses TRBV25-1 and TRBJ1-1, with D uncertain. This CDR3 spans 11 amino acids. Germline CDR1 MGHDK, CDR2 SYGVNS. The V gene lost 2 bases and the J gene lost 5 bases, with 3 bases spanning the gap.

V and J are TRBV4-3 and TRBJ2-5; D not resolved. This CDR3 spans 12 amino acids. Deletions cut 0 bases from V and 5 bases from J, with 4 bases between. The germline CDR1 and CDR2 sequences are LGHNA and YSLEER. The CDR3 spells CASSQEGETQYF. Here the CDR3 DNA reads TGCGCCAGCAGCCAAGAAGGGGAGACCCAGTACTTC.

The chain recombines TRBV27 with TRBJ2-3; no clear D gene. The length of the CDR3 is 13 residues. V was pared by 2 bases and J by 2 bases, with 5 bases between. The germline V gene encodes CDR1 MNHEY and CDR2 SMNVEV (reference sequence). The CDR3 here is CASSLRATDTQYF. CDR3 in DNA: TGTGCCAGCAGTTTACGGGCCACAGATACGCAGTATTTT.

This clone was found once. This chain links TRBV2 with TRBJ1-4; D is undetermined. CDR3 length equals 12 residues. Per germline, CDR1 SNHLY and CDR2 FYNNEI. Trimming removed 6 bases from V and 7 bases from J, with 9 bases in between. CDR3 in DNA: TGTGCCAGCAGCGCCCGTGCTGAAAAACTGTTTTTT. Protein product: CASSARAEKLFF.

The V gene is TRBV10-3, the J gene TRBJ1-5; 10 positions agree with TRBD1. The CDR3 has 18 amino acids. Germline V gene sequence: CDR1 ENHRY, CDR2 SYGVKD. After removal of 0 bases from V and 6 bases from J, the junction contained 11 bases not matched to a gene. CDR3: CAISESGRQGADGQPQHF. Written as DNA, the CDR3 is TGTGCCATCAGTGAGTCGGGCCGACAGGGGGCTGATGGTCAGCCCCAGCATTTT.

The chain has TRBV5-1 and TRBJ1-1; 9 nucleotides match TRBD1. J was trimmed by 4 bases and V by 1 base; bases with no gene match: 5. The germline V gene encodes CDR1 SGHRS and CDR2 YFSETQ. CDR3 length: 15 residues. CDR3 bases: TGCGCCAGCAGCTTGTTGGGACAGGGATCCACTGAAGCTTTCTTT. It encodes CASSLLGQGSTEAFF.

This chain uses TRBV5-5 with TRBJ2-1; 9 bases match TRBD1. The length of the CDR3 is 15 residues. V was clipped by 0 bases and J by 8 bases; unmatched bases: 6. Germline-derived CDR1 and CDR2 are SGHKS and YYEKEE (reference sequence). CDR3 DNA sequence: TGTGCCAGCAGCTTGGCCGGGACAGGGAGTCATGAGCAGTTCTTC. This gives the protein CASSLAGTGSHEQFF.

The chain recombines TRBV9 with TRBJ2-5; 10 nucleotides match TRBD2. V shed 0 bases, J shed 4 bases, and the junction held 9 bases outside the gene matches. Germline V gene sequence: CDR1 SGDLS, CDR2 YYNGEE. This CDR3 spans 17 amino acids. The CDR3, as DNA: TGTGCCAGCAGCGTAGATCCTAGCGGGAGTATTTTAGAGACCCAGTACTTC. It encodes CASSVDPSGSILETQYF.

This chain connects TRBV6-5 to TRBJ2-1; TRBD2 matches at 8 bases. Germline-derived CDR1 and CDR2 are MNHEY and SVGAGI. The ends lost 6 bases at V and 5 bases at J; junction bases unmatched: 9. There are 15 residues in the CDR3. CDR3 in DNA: TGTGCCAGCAGAGATCCTAGCGGGCGCCACAATGAGCAGTTCTTC. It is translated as CASRDPSGRHNEQFF.

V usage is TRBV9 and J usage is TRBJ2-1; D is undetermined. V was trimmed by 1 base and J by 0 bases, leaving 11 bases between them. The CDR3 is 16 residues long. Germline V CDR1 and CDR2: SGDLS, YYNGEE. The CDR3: CASSVTRLSSYNEQFF. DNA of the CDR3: TGTGCCAGCAGCGTAACGCGGCTTAGCTCCTACAATGAGCAGTTCTTC.

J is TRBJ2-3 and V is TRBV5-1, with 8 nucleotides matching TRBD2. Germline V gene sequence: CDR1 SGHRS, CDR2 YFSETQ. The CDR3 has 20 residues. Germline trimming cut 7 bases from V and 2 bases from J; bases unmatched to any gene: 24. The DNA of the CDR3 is TGCGCCAGCGGGGATTTCGCGCTAGCGGGTCATTCCCCCCTCACAGATACGCAGTATTTT. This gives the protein CASGDFALAGHSPLTDTQYF.

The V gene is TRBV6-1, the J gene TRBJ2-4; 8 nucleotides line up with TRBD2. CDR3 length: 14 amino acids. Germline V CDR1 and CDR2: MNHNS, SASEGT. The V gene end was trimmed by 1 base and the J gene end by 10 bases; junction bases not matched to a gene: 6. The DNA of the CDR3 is TGTGCCAGCAGTGAAGTGTCGGGGGGGCGTATTCAGTACTTC. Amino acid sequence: CASSEVSGGRIQYF.

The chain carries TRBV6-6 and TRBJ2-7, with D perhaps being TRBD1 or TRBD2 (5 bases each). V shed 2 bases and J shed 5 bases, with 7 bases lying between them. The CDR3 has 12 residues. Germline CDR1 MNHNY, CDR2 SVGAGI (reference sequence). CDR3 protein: CASSYRDHEQYF. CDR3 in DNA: TGTGCCAGCAGTTACAGGGACCACGAGCAGTACTTC.

CDR3 sequence: CASSLLGAGNQRNEQFF. The CDR3 region has the DNA TGTGCCAGCAGCTTATTAGGGGCAGGAAACCAACGAAATGAGCAGTTCTTC. The chain couples TRBV11-1 to TRBJ2-1, with D maybe TRBD1 (5 bases). CDR1 is SGHAT and CDR2 is FQDESV in the germline V gene (reference sequence). The CDR3 contains 17 residues. V was cut by 2 bases and J by 7 bases, with 21 bases left in between.

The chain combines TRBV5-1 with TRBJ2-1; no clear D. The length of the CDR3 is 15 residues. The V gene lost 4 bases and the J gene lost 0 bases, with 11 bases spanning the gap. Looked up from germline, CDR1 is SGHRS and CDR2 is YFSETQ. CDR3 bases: TGCGCCAGCAGCCCCGAGGCTAACTCCTACAATGAGCAGTTCTTC. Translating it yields CASSPEANSYNEQFF.

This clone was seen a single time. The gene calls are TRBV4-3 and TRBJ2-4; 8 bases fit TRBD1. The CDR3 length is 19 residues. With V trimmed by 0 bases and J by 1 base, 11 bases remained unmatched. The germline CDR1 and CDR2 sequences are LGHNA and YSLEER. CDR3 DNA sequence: TGCGCCAGCAGCCAAGAATCCCCAGGGGGCATGTGGGCCAAAAACATTCAGTACTTC. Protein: CASSQESPGGMWAKNIQYF.

CDR3: CASSLGSAGGEKLFF. In DNA form, the CDR3 reads TGTGCCAGCAGTTTAGGTTCCGCGGGCGGTGAAAAACTGTTTTTT. The chain couples TRBV28 to TRBJ1-4; no reliable D call. Trimming removed 2 bases from V and 7 bases from J, with 14 bases in between. The length of the CDR3 is 15 residues. Germline V gives CDR1 MDHEN, CDR2 SYDVKM.

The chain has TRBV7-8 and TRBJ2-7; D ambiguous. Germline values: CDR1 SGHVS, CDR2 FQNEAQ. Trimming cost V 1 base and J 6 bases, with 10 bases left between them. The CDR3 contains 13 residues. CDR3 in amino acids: CASSLEHSSEQYF. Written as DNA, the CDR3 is TGTGCCAGCAGCTTAGAACACTCTAGCGAGCAGTACTTC.